The clone carrying this T cell receptor beta chain occurred many times. This sample is drawn from a study of T cells in Graves' hyperthyroidism and ophthalmopathy. Germline V lookup: CDR1 SGDLS, CDR2 YYNGEE. The CDR3 length is 15 residues. V trimming: 4 bases; J trimming: 3 bases; junction bases outside the gene matches: 6. Amplification of TCR beta CDR3 regions used RNA as the template. HTBI primers were the set used in a first-round RT-PCR of the TCR CDR3. TCRdb reprocessed the multiplex PCR reads via MiXCR and lists one record per CDR3 protein. The sample includes over 400,000 distinct CDR3 sequences, around 15% seen only once; the top ten take over 10%.

The sample taken for sequencing was blood. This sequence joins TRBV9 and TRBJ1-5; TRBD1 matches at 8 bases. The TCR sequence derives from a man between 18 and 35 years old with Graves' ophthalmopathy. CDR3 in amino acids: CASSSGQGVNQPQHF. Here the CDR3 DNA reads TGTGCCAGCAGCAGCGGACAGGGAGTCAATCAGCCCCAGCATTTT.